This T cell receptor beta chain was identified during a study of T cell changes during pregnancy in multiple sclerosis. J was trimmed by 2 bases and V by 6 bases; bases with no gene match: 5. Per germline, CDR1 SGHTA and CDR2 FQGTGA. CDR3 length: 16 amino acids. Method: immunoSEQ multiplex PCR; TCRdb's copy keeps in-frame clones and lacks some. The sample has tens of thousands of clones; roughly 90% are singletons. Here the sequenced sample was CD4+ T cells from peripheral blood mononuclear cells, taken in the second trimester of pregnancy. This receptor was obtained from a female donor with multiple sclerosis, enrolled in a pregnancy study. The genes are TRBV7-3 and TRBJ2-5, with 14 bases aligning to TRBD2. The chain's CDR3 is CASRRGTSGGQETQYF. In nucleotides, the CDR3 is TGTGCCAGCAGGCGCGGGACTAGCGGGGGACAAGAGACCCAGTACTTC.